This passage covers 16 T cell receptor beta chains from one sample sequenced in a study of beta chain features in type 1 diabetes. The sequenced template was cDNA made from the entire isolated RNA. Clones were read by immunoSEQ multiplex PCR, and TCRdb kept only the in-frame ones, dropping some. The profile covers 90,000 to 110,000 clones, with 40% appearing a single time and roughly 0.064% taken by the ten largest. The source material was stem cell memory CD4+ T cells from blood. Source of these receptors: a woman aged 18-29 years in good health.

V usage is TRBV27 and J usage is TRBJ2-2, with 13 nucleotides matching TRBD2. Per germline, CDR1 MNHEY and CDR2 SMNVEV (reference sequence). This CDR3 comprises 17 residues. The ends lost 3 bases at V and 7 bases at J; junction bases unmatched: 8. CDR3: CASSFWTSGRGNGELFF. In DNA form, the CDR3 reads TGTGCCAGCAGTTTCTGGACTAGCGGGAGAGGTAACGGGGAGCTGTTTTTT.

This clone was counted a few times. The chain couples TRBV4-1 to TRBJ2-6; a weak D match, TRBD2 (5 bases). Trimming cost V 0 bases and J 2 bases, with 11 bases left between them. The CDR3 totals 17 residues. Germline CDR1 MGHRA, CDR2 YSYEKL. In nucleotides, the CDR3 is TGCGCCAGCAGCCAAGAAGAGCGGCGGGCTGGGGCCAACGTCCTGACTTTC. Its protein product is CASSQEERRAGANVLTF.

The V and J genes are TRBV5-1 and TRBJ2-6, with D uncertain. Trimming removed 3 bases at V and 2 bases at J, with 6 bases between. The CDR3 length is 14 residues. From germline, CDR1 is SGHRS and CDR2 YFSETQ. This chain's CDR3 is CASSYPAGANVLTF. The CDR3 DNA sequence: TGCGCCAGCAGCTACCCGGCTGGGGCCAACGTCCTGACTTTC.

The chain is built from TRBV9 and TRBJ2-5; D is ambiguous. The DNA end lines up better with TRBJ2-7; the J call may be wrong. CDR1 and CDR2 (germline): SGDLS, YYNGEE. The CDR3 is 13 residues long. CDR3 nucleotide sequence: TGTGCCAGCAGCGTAGGGTCGATGTACGAGCAGTACTTC. It specifies CASSVGSMYEQYF.

The V gene is TRBV9, the J gene TRBJ1-2; no clear D gene. This CDR3 contains 15 residues. The germline V gene encodes CDR1 SGDLS and CDR2 YYNGEE. V gave up 0 bases and J gave up 4 bases, with 13 bases separating them. The CDR3 nucleotides are TGTGCCAGCAGCGTAGAAGCAGAGGGAGGCTATGGCTACACCTTC. Translating it yields CASSVEAEGGYGYTF. Drawing the rest from reference TRBV9 and TRBJ1-2, the complete variable domain is DSGVTQTPKHLITATGQRVTLRCSPRSGDLSVYWYQQSLDQGLQFLIQYYNGEERAKGNILERFSAQQFPDLHSELNLSSLELGDSALYFCASSVEAEGGYGYTFGSGTRLTVV.

This chain connects TRBV5-1 to TRBJ2-7; the match to TRBD2 covers 10 bases. Unmatched junction bases numbered 7, after V lost 2 bases and J lost 5 bases. This CDR3 spans 15 amino acids. The germline V gene encodes CDR1 SGHRS and CDR2 YFSETQ. This CDR3 is CASSFVAGGKNEQYF. For the CDR3, the DNA is TGCGCCAGCAGCTTCGTAGCGGGAGGAAAAAACGAGCAGTACTTC.

The CDR3 sequence: CASSLAGFRGEQYF. CDR3 nucleotides: TGTGCCAGCAGTCTAGCGGGCTTCCGGGGAGAGCAGTACTTC. V usage is TRBV2 and J usage is TRBJ2-7, with 8 bases identical to TRBD2. CDR1 is SNHLY, CDR2 FYNNEI, per germline. V was clipped by 5 bases and J by 7 bases; unmatched bases: 10. The CDR3 contains 14 residues.

The rearrangement links TRBV6-6 to TRBJ2-7, with a weak D call TRBD1 (5 bases). V was cut by 3 bases and J by 0 bases, with 6 bases left in between. Germline CDR1 reads MNHNY; CDR2 reads SVGAGI (reference sequence). The CDR3 sequence is 13 residues long. This CDR3 reads CASSYQGSYEQYF. CDR3 nucleotides: TGTGCCAGCAGTTATCAGGGCTCCTACGAGCAGTACTTC.

The chain is built from TRBV15 and TRBJ1-5, with 9 bases aligning to TRBD1. Germline V gene lookup returns CDR1 LNHNV and CDR2 YYDKDF (reference sequence). The CDR3 is 15 amino acids. V was clipped by 1 base and J by 9 bases; unmatched bases: 7. The CDR3 loop reads CATSRGGTGKTPQHF. In nucleotides, the CDR3 is TGTGCCACCAGCAGAGGCGGGACAGGGAAGACGCCCCAGCATTTT.

The chain has TRBV2 and TRBJ2-5, with 12 positions matching TRBD1. Losses at the gene ends were 7 bases for V and 5 bases for J; bases not matched to a gene: 11. Looked up from germline, CDR1 is SNHLY and CDR2 is FYNNEI. The length of the CDR3 is 16 residues. CDR3 DNA: TGTGCCAGCAATGGAGCCTGGGACAGGGGGCAGGAGACCCAGTACTTC. This sequence encodes CASNGAWDRGQETQYF.

The chain links TRBV28 to TRBJ2-5; TRBD1 matches at 8 bases. The CDR3 consists of 14 residues. V shed 5 bases and J 5 bases; nucleotides not matched to a gene: 7. CDR1 and CDR2 from the germline V gene are MDHEN and SYDVKM. The CDR3 spells CASSKDRVWETQYF. The CDR3 DNA follows: TGTGCCAGCAGTAAGGACAGGGTTTGGGAGACCCAGTACTTC.

In this sample, this clone turned up a few times. The chain has TRBV7-2 and TRBJ2-2, with D maybe TRBD1 (5 bases). Germline CDR1 SGHTA, CDR2 FQGNSA. V was cut by 6 bases and J by 6 bases, with 14 bases left in between. The CDR3 has 14 residues. The CDR3 DNA reads TGTGCCAGCAGTAATCCTCAGGGTCCCGGGGAGCTGTTTTTT. Translating it yields CASSNPQGPGELFF.

The rearrangement links TRBV5-1 to TRBJ1-2, with 7 bases aligning to TRBD1. V was clipped by 4 bases and J by 4 bases; unmatched bases: 13. The CDR3 spans 16 residues. In germline, CDR1 is SGHRS, CDR2 YFSETQ. The CDR3 region is CASSTVTGVGPYGYTF. The CDR3 region has the DNA TGCGCCAGCAGCACCGTAACAGGGGTAGGTCCCTATGGCTACACCTTC.

The chain uses TRBV28 and TRBJ2-2; the D gene is possibly TRBD1 (6 bases). Germline V gene lookup returns CDR1 MDHEN and CDR2 SYDVKM. This CDR3 contains 15 residues. V lost 7 bases, J lost 7 bases, and 19 bases lay in between. In DNA, the CDR3 is TGTGCCAGCATCACTGGACAGCCCTCGGGCGGGGAGCTGTTTTTT. As protein: CASITGQPSGGELFF.

The CDR3 DNA reads as TGTGCCAGCAGCCCCCGACAGATCCTGAACACCGGGGAGCTGTTTTTT. Amino acids: CASSPRQILNTGELFF. The rearrangement joins TRBV7-8 to TRBJ2-2; a weak D match, TRBD1 (5 bases). The CDR3 spans 16 residues. The V and J ends lost 5 bases and 1 base respectively, with 14 bases between them. The germline V gene has CDR1 SGHVS and CDR2 FQNEAQ. The whole variable domain, filled in from reference TRBV7-8 and TRBJ2-2, reads GAGVSQSPRYKVAKRGQDVALRCDPISGHVSLFWYQQALGQGPEFLTYFQNEAQLDKSGLPSDRFFAERPEGSVSTLKIQRTQQEDSAVYLCASSPRQILNTGELFFGEGSRLTVL.

The chain carries TRBV11-3 and TRBJ2-7; D not resolved. Trimming removed 1 base from V and 3 bases from J, with 7 bases in between. This CDR3 is 13 amino acids long. Germline CDR1 and CDR2: SGHNT and YENEEA. CDR3 DNA: TGTGCCAGCAGCTTAGCCGAGGACTACGAGCAGTACTTC. Encoded protein: CASSLAEDYEQYF. The full variable domain, rest sourced from reference TRBV11-3 and TRBJ2-7, is EAGVVQSPRYKIIEKKQPVAFWCNPISGHNTLYWYLQNLGQGPELLIRYENEEAVDDSQLPKDRFSAERLKGVDSTLKIQPAELGDSAVYLCASSLAEDYEQYFGPGTRLTVT.